What follows are 26 T cell receptor beta chains derived from one specimen sequenced in a study of blood T cells in healthy people across ages. Next came a second PCR, run for about 6 to 12 cycles, which used a sample-barcoded 5' primer along with a J-beta primer mix. TCRdb used MiXCR to reprocess the 5' RACE reads, holding one entry per CDR3 protein. This table holds roughly 1,000,000 distinct CDR3 sequences, 25% found once. In addition, the sample was reused for a study of T cells of mothers and their children.

Sample: blood. The receptors originated from a girl aged 2 to 10 in good health.

The V and J genes are TRBV20-1 and TRBJ1-4; D may be TRBD1 (6 bases). V lost 5 bases to trimming and J lost 5 bases, with 18 bases between them. CDR1 and CDR2 (germline): DFQATT, SNEGSKA (reference sequence). The length of the CDR3 is 15 residues. The CDR3 here is CSAPNPGQRNEKLFF. DNA for the CDR3: TGCAGTGCTCCCAACCCCGGACAGAGGAATGAAAAACTGTTTTTT.

This chain uses TRBV29-1 with TRBJ1-1; TRBD1 aligns across 7 bases. Trimming took 7 bases from V and 1 from J; bases not matched to a gene: 6. Per the germline V gene, CDR1 is SQVTM and CDR2 is ANQGSEA. The CDR3 runs 13 residues. Here the CDR3 reads CSGDTGANTEAFF. In nucleotides, the CDR3 is TGCAGCGGCGACACAGGGGCGAACACTGAAGCTTTCTTT.

V and J are TRBV20-1 and TRBJ2-4; D gene ambiguous. Germline V gene data show CDR1 as DFQATT and CDR2 as SNEGSKA (reference sequence). CDR3 length equals 15 residues. V lost 5 bases, J lost 2 bases, and 16 bases lay in between. DNA of the CDR3: TGCAGTGCTCCTATCGCAGGATCTTCCAAAAACATTCAGTACTTC. Residues: CSAPIAGSSKNIQYF.

The genes are TRBV20-1 and TRBJ1-2; 8 positions agree with TRBD1. There are 18 residues in the CDR3. V lost 1 base to trimming and J lost 6 bases; unmatched junction nucleotides: 19. Germline loops: CDR1 DFQATT, CDR2 SNEGSKA (reference sequence). This chain's CDR3 is CSARAPFRQGALWHGYTF. DNA for the CDR3: TGCAGTGCTAGAGCACCATTTCGGCAGGGGGCGCTTTGGCATGGCTACACCTTC.

The CDR3 nucleotides read TGCGCCAGCAGCCAAGATGGAGGCGGGAGAGTGGATGAGCAGTTCTTC. Amino acid sequence: CASSQDGGGRVDEQFF. The genes are TRBV4-1 and TRBJ2-1, with 7 bases identical to TRBD2. CDR1 is MGHRA and CDR2 is YSYEKL in the germline V gene. Trimming removed 0 bases from V and 8 bases from J; junction bases left unmatched: 10. The CDR3 is 16 amino acids.

The chain recombines TRBV28 with TRBJ2-5; D could derive from TRBD1 or TRBD2 (5 bases each). The germline V gene has CDR1 MDHEN and CDR2 SYDVKM. V was cut by 5 bases and J by 4 bases, with 17 bases left in between. The length of the CDR3 is 15 residues. The CDR3 sequence is CASSTSGSGGETQYF. In DNA form, the CDR3 reads TGTGCCAGCAGTACATCAGGGTCTGGAGGAGAGACCCAGTACTTC.

This clonotype was detected only once. V is TRBV6-5 and J is TRBJ1-2; D is undetermined. V was cut by 8 bases and J by 6 bases, with 13 bases left in between. The germline CDR1 and CDR2 sequences are MNHEY and SVGAGI. This CDR3 has 12 residues. CDR3 bases: TGTGCCAGCTTCCGGGCGGGGAATGGCTACACCTTC. It encodes CASFRAGNGYTF.

There are a few counts of this clonotype. The rearrangement links TRBV20-1 to TRBJ2-2, with no clear D. The ends were cut back, 6 bases at V and 6 bases at J, with 8 bases in the middle. This CDR3 has 11 residues. Per the germline V gene, CDR1 is DFQATT and CDR2 is SNEGSKA (reference sequence). The CDR3 nucleotides read TGCAGTGCCCAATGGGCCGGGGAGCTGTTTTTT. Translation gives CSAQWAGELFF.

The rearrangement uses TRBV7-8 and TRBJ2-5; 9 nucleotides agree with TRBD1. Germline loops: CDR1 SGHVS, CDR2 FQNEAQ. The CDR3 consists of 16 residues. V was pared by 4 bases and J by 5 bases, with 11 bases of the junction left unmatched. The DNA of the CDR3 is TGTGCCAGCAGCTCTGTGGGGGGACAGGGCAGGGAGACCCAGTACTTC. This gives the protein CASSSVGGQGRETQYF.

The rearrangement links TRBV2 to TRBJ1-4; TRBD1 is a possible D gene (5 bases). This CDR3 has 12 residues. V was clipped by 4 bases and J by 5 bases, with 5 bases between them. The germline V gene encodes CDR1 SNHLY and CDR2 FYNNEI. The CDR3 coding sequence is TGTGCCAGCAGTGGGGGGAATGAAAAACTGTTTTTT. Its translation is CASSGGNEKLFF.

The chain recombines TRBV20-1 with TRBJ2-1; 9 bases are a match to TRBD2. The J call may be incorrect, as the DNA end agrees better with TRBJ2-5. CDR3 size: 16 residues. In germline, CDR1 is DFQATT, CDR2 SNEGSKA (reference sequence). For the CDR3, the DNA is TGCAGTGCTAGAGGCGGCGGGAGGGCTGCTATGGAGACCCAGTACTTC. Protein sequence: CSARGGGRAAMETQYF.

The rearrangement joins TRBV12-3 or TRBV12-4 to TRBJ2-1; D is possibly TRBD2 (5 bases). The J call is doubtful: the DNA matches TRBJ2-5 better. The CDR3 contains 13 residues. CDR3 sequence (DNA): TGTGCCAGCAGTTTTGGACTGGCAGGCTACCAGTACTTC. Translating it yields CASSFGLAGYQYF.

This clonotype appeared a few times. The chain has TRBV7-2 and TRBJ2-3; 7 bases match TRBD1. CDR1 is SGHTA, CDR2 FQGNSA, per germline. The CDR3 spans 14 residues. The trim removed 5 bases at V and 4 bases at J, leaving 6 bases unmatched. The CDR3 protein is CASSPDRNPDTQYF. As DNA, the CDR3 is TGTGCCAGCAGCCCGGACAGGAACCCAGATACGCAGTATTTT.

This clonotype was found a few times. The chain links TRBV29-1 to TRBJ2-7; D is ambiguous. The CDR3 contains 14 residues. Trimming left V 1 base short and J 4 bases short, with 14 bases between. The germline V gene has CDR1 SQVTM and CDR2 ANQGSEA. CDR3 sequence (DNA): TGCAGCGTTGAAGGAGGCGATTCACAATACGAGCAGTACTTC. Its translation: CSVEGGDSQYEQYF.

This clonotype was seen a single time. V gene TRBV27 combines with J gene TRBJ2-3; D may correspond to TRBD1 or TRBD2 (5 bases each). This CDR3 has 15 amino acids. Trimming took 3 bases from V and 0 from J, leaving 10 bases between them. The germline V gene has CDR1 MNHEY and CDR2 SMNVEV (reference sequence). Here the CDR3 reads CASSLGRLSTDTQYF. The CDR3 bases are TGTGCCAGCAGTTTGGGACGCTTAAGCACAGATACGCAGTATTTT.

This clonotype appeared a few times. The rearrangement links TRBV27 to TRBJ2-5; TRBD1 matches at 7 bases. With the DNA end fitting TRBJ2-7 better, the J assignment may be wrong. Germline values: CDR1 MNHEY, CDR2 SMNVEV (reference sequence). The CDR3 contains 15 residues. The chain's CDR3 is CASSTTLQGTYEQYF. DNA for the CDR3: TGTGCCAGCAGTACCACTTTACAGGGGACCTACGAGCAGTACTTC.

This rearrangement joins TRBV20-1 to TRBJ2-5; D may be TRBD2 (7 bases). The DNA end is more similar to TRBJ2-1, so the J call may be wrong. This CDR3 is 11 amino acids long. CDR1 and CDR2 from the germline V gene are DFQATT and SNEGSKA (reference sequence). CDR3 residues: CSASGEGEQFF. CDR3 coding DNA: TGCAGTGCATCAGGGGAGGGTGAGCAGTTCTTC.

V gene TRBV7-6 combines with J gene TRBJ2-2; D is ambiguous. V was trimmed by 2 bases and J by 2 bases, leaving 6 bases between them. This CDR3 contains 14 residues. Germline V CDR1 and CDR2: SGHVS, FNYEAQ. The CDR3 region has the DNA TGTGCCAGCAGCTTACAGTTTAACACCGGGGAGCTGTTTTTT. This encodes CASSLQFNTGELFF.

Only a few counts were recorded for this clonotype. The chain couples TRBV11-3 to TRBJ2-7; TRBD1 aligns across 8 bases. Per germline, CDR1 SGHNT and CDR2 YENEEA. The CDR3 contains 13 residues. V lost 4 bases to trimming and J lost 7 bases; unmatched junction nucleotides: 6. The CDR3 protein is CASSSPDRVEQYF. The CDR3 DNA follows: TGTGCCAGCAGCTCCCCGGACAGGGTGGAGCAGTACTTC.

The genes are TRBV7-9 and TRBJ2-7; 7 positions match TRBD1. V gave up 7 bases and J gave up 6 bases; unmatched junction bases: 15. The CDR3 extends over 15 amino acids. Germline V gene sequence: CDR1 SEHNR, CDR2 FQNEAQ (reference sequence). In nucleotides, the CDR3 is TGTGCCAGCACCCTCCCACCGGGACAGCTTAGCGAGCAGTACTTC. Protein: CASTLPPGQLSEQYF.

The gene calls are TRBV25-1 and TRBJ2-1, with TRBD1 identical over 7 bases. The junction had 14 bases not matched to a gene; V was cut back by 1 base and J by 2 bases. The germline gives CDR1 MGHDK, CDR2 SYGVNS. The CDR3 contains 19 residues. The CDR3 DNA reads TGTGCCAGCAGTGAATCGATATACAGGGGTCCACTTGCCTACAATGAGCAGTTCTTC. Encoded protein: CASSESIYRGPLAYNEQFF.

This chain joins TRBV19 and TRBJ1-1; D ambiguous. Trimming pared 3 bases from V and 5 bases from J, leaving 10 bases between. Germline V CDR1 and CDR2: LNHDA, SQIVND (reference sequence). This CDR3 spans 13 amino acids. In DNA form, the CDR3 reads TGTGCCAGTAGTATCCTGGGATATACTGAAGCTTTCTTT. Amino acids: CASSILGYTEAFF. Full variable domain (outside the CDR3, taken from reference TRBV19 and TRBJ1-1): DGGITQSPKYLFRKEGQNVTLSCEQNLNHDAMYWYRQDPGQGLRLIYYSQIVNDFQKGDIAEGYSVSREKKESFPLTVTSAQKNPTAFYLCASSILGYTEAFFGQGTRLTVV.

In this sample, this clonotype turned up a few times. The chain couples TRBV29-1 to TRBJ2-5; D gene unclear. The CDR3 contains 12 residues. Per the germline V gene, CDR1 is SQVTM and CDR2 is ANQGSEA. V lost 2 bases and J lost 5, with 9 bases in between. In DNA, the CDR3 is TGCAGCGTTGAACGGTCGGTGGAGACCCAGTACTTC. Residues: CSVERSVETQYF.

This clonotype has just a few counts. V and J are TRBV6-2 or TRBV6-3 and TRBJ2-5; D remains ambiguous. CDR1 and CDR2 from the germline V gene are MNHEY and SVGEGT. The CDR3 extends over 14 amino acids. Trimming took 2 bases from V and 3 from J, leaving 10 bases between them. Written as DNA, the CDR3 is TGTGCCAGCAGTTACATCGTTCGAGAAGAGACCCAGTACTTC. Its translation: CASSYIVREETQYF.

The CDR3 DNA follows: TGTGCCACCAGTGATGGGCCCCTATTGGACTATAGCAATCAGCCCCAGCATTTT. Protein product: CATSDGPLLDYSNQPQHF. The chain employs TRBV24-1 and TRBJ1-5; D is undetermined. In germline, CDR1 is KGHDR, CDR2 SFDVKD. The V end was cut by 3 bases, the J end by 0 bases, with 17 bases between. The CDR3 consists of 18 residues.

The chain links TRBV20-1 to TRBJ2-3; D possibly matches TRBD1 or TRBD2 (5 bases each). V was cut by 8 bases and J by 4 bases, with 16 bases left in between. CDR3 length equals 13 residues. The germline CDR1 and CDR2 sequences are DFQATT and SNEGSKA (reference sequence). For the CDR3, the DNA is TGCAGTTACCTTAAAGAGGGGTCAGATACGCAGTATTTT. Encoded protein: CSYLKEGSDTQYF.